A single sample is the source of the 17 T cell receptor beta chains below, sequenced in a study of radiation and T cells in renal cell carcinoma. Treatment in this sample: treatment-naive control, cytoreductive nephrectomy. TCRdb keeps only in-frame clones here, not all; method: immunoSEQ multiplex PCR. The table has about 15,000 clones, 62% seen once; the top ten hold roughly 15%. Sequencing was performed on tumor tissue, taken from a patient whose treatment was nephrectomy without radiotherapy. The receptors shown here come from a man aged 55 to 70 with renal cell carcinoma.

The J gene is TRBJ2-7, the V gene TRBV7-9; 7 nucleotides align to TRBD1. CDR1 and CDR2 from the germline V gene are SEHNR and FQNEAQ (reference sequence). The V and J ends lost 0 bases and 13 bases, in that order; junction bases with no gene match: 9. The CDR3 covers 13 residues. The CDR3 coding sequence is TGTGCCAGCAGCTTAGCCGGGACAGCAATCCTCTACTTC. This translates into CASSLAGTAILYF. Variable domain in full (rest from reference TRBV7-9 and TRBJ2-7): DTGVSQNPRHKITKRGQNVTFRCDPISEHNRLYWYRQTLGQGPEFLTYFQNEAQLEKSRLLSDRFSAERPKGSFSTLEIQRTEQGDSAMYLCASSLAGTAILYFGPGTRLTVT.

The chain links TRBV6-9 to TRBJ2-7; weak D call: TRBD1 (6 bases). The V and J ends lost 4 bases and 2 bases respectively, with 9 bases between them. The CDR3 runs to 13 residues. CDR1 and CDR2 from the germline V gene are MNHGY and SVAAGI. CDR3 residues: CASSSQGTYEQYF. CDR3 nucleotides: TGTGCCAGCAGTTCACAGGGTACCTACGAGCAGTACTTC.

The gene calls are TRBV27 and TRBJ1-1, with D maybe TRBD1 (5 bases). V dropped 6 bases and J dropped 0 bases, with 17 bases sitting between them. This CDR3 has 16 residues. Germline CDR1 is MNHEY and CDR2 is SMNVEV (reference sequence). CDR3 sequence: CASSPWGGRMNTEAFF. The DNA of the CDR3 is TGTGCCAGCAGCCCTTGGGGCGGGAGGATGAACACTGAAGCTTTCTTT.

The sample holds one count of this clone. This chain connects TRBV28 to TRBJ1-2, with 11 bases aligning to TRBD1. This CDR3 spans 16 amino acids. With 7 bases clipped from V and 3 bases from J, the junction kept 10 bases outside the gene matches. Germline CDR1 is MDHEN and CDR2 is SYDVKM. CDR3 DNA sequence: TGTGCCAGCAAACGCAGGACAGGGGGCAGTGACTATGGCTACACCTTC. Its protein is CASKRRTGGSDYGYTF.

The chain couples TRBV2 to TRBJ2-5; perhaps TRBD1 as D (6 bases). The CDR3 has 14 residues. Germline loops: CDR1 SNHLY, CDR2 FYNNEI. V gave up 6 bases and J gave up 2 bases, with 13 bases separating them. The CDR3 DNA reads TGTGCCAGCAGGGCCCCCAGGGGTCAAGAGACCCAGTACTTC. It specifies CASRAPRGQETQYF.

This chain uses TRBV4-3 with TRBJ2-1; D unclear. V shed 0 bases and J shed 0 bases, with 9 bases lying between them. This CDR3 comprises 16 residues. The V gene's germline CDR1 is LGHNA and CDR2 YSLEER. DNA of the CDR3: TGCGCCAGCAGCCAAGATTGGGCAAACTCCTACAATGAGCAGTTCTTC. Its translation is CASSQDWANSYNEQFF.

As for this clone: Distinct nucleotide sequences in the sample also encode this CDR3. V is TRBV5-1 and J is TRBJ2-2; 7 nucleotides agree with TRBD1. This CDR3 is 16 amino acids long. With V trimmed by 4 bases and J by 1 base, 7 bases remained unmatched. Per the germline V gene, CDR1 is SGHRS and CDR2 is YFSETQ. The DNA of the CDR3 is TGCGCCAGCAGCCCGACAGGGACGGTGAACACCGGGGAGCTGTTTTTT. It codes for CASSPTGTVNTGELFF.

The CDR3 here is CASLDRSTDEQFF. DNA of the CDR3: TGTGCCAGCCTGGACAGGAGTACGGATGAGCAGTTCTTC. The chain is built from TRBV28 and TRBJ2-1, with 7 bases lining up with TRBD1. The V gene end was trimmed by 8 bases and the J gene end by 8 bases; junction bases not matched to a gene: 9. Germline V lookup: CDR1 MDHEN, CDR2 SYDVKM. CDR3 length: 13 residues.

This sequence joins TRBV20-1 and TRBJ2-3; D unresolved. V lost 2 bases, J lost 5 bases, and 5 bases lay in between. Germline loops: CDR1 DFQATT, CDR2 SNEGSKA (reference sequence). The CDR3 sequence is 11 residues long. CDR3 residues: CSARLGDTQYF. The CDR3 DNA sequence: TGCAGTGCTAGATTGGGAGATACGCAGTATTTT.

The rearrangement joins TRBV5-6 to TRBJ2-5, with D perhaps matching TRBD1 (6 bases). The V gene lost 4 bases and the J gene lost 5 bases, with 21 bases spanning the gap. Germline values: CDR1 SGHDT, CDR2 YYEEEE. The CDR3 sequence is 16 residues long. The CDR3 region has the DNA TGTGCCAGCAGCACGCACGTGCAGGGGTGGGGGGAGACCCAGTACTTC. It is translated as CASSTHVQGWGETQYF.

This clone has only a few counts. V is TRBV6-1 and J is TRBJ2-7, with D hard to call. V was pared by 7 bases and J by 3 bases, with 13 bases between. CDR1 and CDR2 from the germline V gene are MNHNS and SASEGT. This CDR3 region has 13 residues. The CDR3 region is CASTVSEDYEQYF. CDR3 bases: TGTGCCAGCACCGTATCCGAGGACTACGAGCAGTACTTC.

The chain couples TRBV20-1 to TRBJ2-7; D unresolved. Trimming shortened V by 4 bases and J by 3 bases, and 7 bases separated the two germline ends. The CDR3 totals 11 residues. Germline V gene sequence: CDR1 DFQATT, CDR2 SNEGSKA (reference sequence). In DNA form, the CDR3 reads TGCAGTGCTACCCAAGGCTACGAGCAGTACTTC. Translated, it gives CSATQGYEQYF.

The rearrangement joins TRBV7-9 to TRBJ2-5, with D perhaps being TRBD1 or TRBD2 (5 bases each). The germline CDR1 and CDR2 sequences are SEHNR and FQNEAQ (reference sequence). The CDR3 totals 14 residues. V gave up 6 bases and J gave up 3 bases, with 14 bases separating them. The CDR3 DNA sequence: TGTGCCAGCAGGGCAGGTGGGGGAGAAGAGACCCAGTACTTC. Translating gives CASRAGGGEETQYF. Together with reference TRBV7-9 and TRBJ2-5, the CDR3 gives the full variable domain: DTGVSQNPRHKITKRGQNVTFRCDPISEHNRLYWYRQTLGQGPEFLTYFQNEAQLEKSRLLSDRFSAERPKGSFSTLEIQRTEQGDSAMYLCASRAGGGEETQYFGPGTRLLVL.

The DNA of the CDR3 is TGTGCCAGCAGCAACGACAGGGTTGTAGCTTTCTTT. This sequence encodes CASSNDRVVAFF. The rearrangement uses TRBV14 and TRBJ1-1; 7 bases fit TRBD1. CDR1 SGHDN and CDR2 FVKESK come from the germline V gene. The CDR3 spans 12 residues. V gave up 5 bases and J gave up 10 bases; unmatched junction bases: 7.

This clone has only one observation. V and J are TRBV19 and TRBJ2-1; 7 bases are a match to TRBD1. J was trimmed by 7 bases and V by 5 bases; bases with no gene match: 8. Per germline, CDR1 LNHDA and CDR2 SQIVND (reference sequence). CDR3 length: 14 residues. In DNA, the CDR3 is TGTGCCAGTAGTCCGGGACAGCCCCTTAATGAGCAGTTCTTC. Amino acid sequence: CASSPGQPLNEQFF.

This clone is medium-sized within its sample. The chain carries TRBV6-6 and TRBJ1-2; D gene unclear. Germline loops: CDR1 MNHNY, CDR2 SVGAGI (reference sequence). CDR3 size: 14 residues. Trimming left V 2 bases short and J 7 bases short, with 14 bases between. CDR3 bases: TGTGCCAGCAGTTACCTCGATGGGAAGGCTGGCTACACCTTC. It encodes CASSYLDGKAGYTF.

This chain links TRBV6-6 with TRBJ2-5, with a possible D match to TRBD1 (6 bases). The J call is in doubt because the DNA end fits TRBJ2-7 better. Looked up from germline, CDR1 is MNHNY and CDR2 is SVGAGI (reference sequence). This CDR3 is built from 12 residues. CDR3 in amino acids: CASSPQGYEQYF. CDR3 nucleotide sequence: TGTGCCAGCAGTCCACAGGGTTACGAGCAGTACTTC.